This passage covers 28 T cell receptor beta chains from one sample sequenced in a study of beta chain features in type 1 diabetes (dated by TCRdb to the late 2010s). The receptor library was made with the immunoSEQ multiplex PCR assay. All of the isolated RNA was reverse transcribed with the High Capacity cDNA Reverse Transcription Kit, so expressed TCRB transcripts were sequenced. TCRdb mirrors the immuneACCESS table, restricted to in-frame sequences. Some clones are absent from its copies; in checked studies, under half trace to an unresolved V gene, and the reason for the others is unknown. This sample comprises approximately 260,000 clones, roughly 25% of them detected only once. Jointly, the top ten make up about 0.012% of the sample. What the work shows at the level of the full study, not this receptor alone: Type 1 diabetes patients showed a moderate but significant shortening of TCRB CDR3 length in all four CD4+ subsets.

The antigens for these receptors are not known. The source material was naive CD4+ T cells from blood. The cell subset or site label here, explained by the study, means: true naive CD4+ T cells. The receptor set was obtained from a woman aged 25-40 years with type 1 diabetes.

The rearrangement links TRBV4-2 to TRBJ2-3; 7 bases are a match to TRBD2. This CDR3 has 17 amino acids. The germline CDR1 and CDR2 sequences are LGHNA and YNFKEQ. V shed 4 bases, J shed 0 bases, and the junction held 10 bases outside the gene matches. CDR3 loop: CASSPTRRGSSTDTQYF. Here the CDR3 DNA reads TGTGCCAGCAGCCCGACACGGCGGGGGTCGAGCACAGATACGCAGTATTTT.

This clone came up a few times. This chain uses TRBV19 with TRBJ2-5; weak D call: TRBD2 (6 bases). V shed 7 bases and J shed 4 bases, with 13 bases lying between them. Germline CDR1 is LNHDA and CDR2 is SQIVND (reference sequence). This CDR3 spans 13 amino acids. CDR3 sequence: CASTHSGRETQYF. As DNA, the CDR3 is TGTGCCAGTACCCATAGCGGAAGAGAGACCCAGTACTTC.

This clone was found a few times. This sequence joins TRBV11-3 and TRBJ1-1, with D tentatively TRBD1 (5 bases). The CDR3 contains 14 residues. CDR1 is SGHNT, CDR2 YENEEA, per germline. Trimming left V 5 bases short and J 5 bases short, with 15 bases between. The CDR3 sequence is CASSLQPGGTEAFF. CDR3 DNA sequence: TGTGCCAGCAGCCTTCAACCCGGGGGGACTGAAGCTTTCTTT. Together with reference TRBV11-3 and TRBJ1-1, the CDR3 gives the full variable domain: EAGVVQSPRYKIIEKKQPVAFWCNPISGHNTLYWYLQNLGQGPELLIRYENEEAVDDSQLPKDRFSAERLKGVDSTLKIQPAELGDSAVYLCASSLQPGGTEAFFGQGTRLTVV.

This clone showed up just a few times. The rearrangement joins TRBV7-9 to TRBJ1-5, with 10 bases fitting TRBD1. Germline CDR1 and CDR2: SEHNR and FQNEAQ (reference sequence). The ends lost 3 bases at V and 7 bases at J; junction bases unmatched: 3. The CDR3 spans 14 residues. CDR3 amino acids: CASSFGTGEQPQHF. The CDR3 DNA sequence: TGTGCCAGCAGCTTCGGGACAGGGGAACAGCCCCAGCATTTT. The variable domain in full, with the rest retrieved from reference TRBV7-9 and TRBJ1-5, is DTGVSQNPRHKITKRGQNVTFRCDPISEHNRLYWYRQTLGQGPEFLTYFQNEAQLEKSRLLSDRFSAERPKGSFSTLEIQRTEQGDSAMYLCASSFGTGEQPQHFGDGTRLSIL.

This clone occurred a few times. The chain recombines TRBV30 with TRBJ2-7, with D possibly matching TRBD2 (5 bases). With 0 bases removed from V and 0 bases from J, the gap between germline ends came to 9 bases. This CDR3 is built from 14 residues. Germline lookup yields CDR1 GTSNPN and CDR2 SVGIG (reference sequence). The CDR3 DNA follows: TGTGCCTGGAGTGTACGTCGGGGCTCCTACGAGCAGTACTTC. Its translation: CAWSVRRGSYEQYF.

V and J are TRBV7-3 and TRBJ2-2; possible D gene TRBD1, 6 bases. The length of the CDR3 is 14 residues. The V gene's germline CDR1 is SGHTA and CDR2 FQGTGA. V lost 1 base and J lost 3, with 6 bases in between. The CDR3 bases are TGTGCCAGCAGCTTAAGACAGGACACCGGGGAGCTGTTTTTT. Protein sequence: CASSLRQDTGELFF.

The V and J genes are TRBV9 and TRBJ2-5; D possibly corresponds to TRBD2 (6 bases). Trimming shortened V by 0 bases and J by 8 bases, and 20 bases separated the two germline ends. This CDR3 comprises 16 residues. Looked up from germline, CDR1 is SGDLS and CDR2 is YYNGEE. The CDR3 spells CASSVAQEGLGVTQYF. CDR3 coding DNA: TGTGCCAGCAGCGTAGCACAGGAGGGCCTCGGGGTCACCCAGTACTTC.

This clone was detected a few times. V gene TRBV29-1 combines with J gene TRBJ1-1, with D maybe TRBD1 (6 bases). The CDR3 is 13 amino acids. The germline gives CDR1 SQVTM, CDR2 ANQGSEA. Trimming left V 6 bases short and J 5 bases short, with 16 bases between. CDR3 residues: CSVTSVRGTEAFF. Written as DNA, the CDR3 is TGCAGCGTCACCTCGGTCAGGGGAACTGAAGCTTTCTTT.

V gene TRBV6-5 combines with J gene TRBJ1-1, with D possibly being TRBD1 (6 bases). This CDR3 has 15 amino acids. Germline CDR1 reads MNHEY; CDR2 reads SVGAGI. Trimming removed 0 bases from V and 8 bases from J, with 16 bases in between. The CDR3 region is CASSYSTPRDREAFF. The CDR3, as DNA: TGTGCCAGCAGTTACTCGACCCCACGCGACAGGGAAGCTTTCTTT.

This chain uses TRBV15 with TRBJ2-7, with 8 bases fitting TRBD2. Germline-derived CDR1 and CDR2 are LNHNV and YYDKDF (reference sequence). There are 17 residues in the CDR3. V shed 0 bases, J shed 2 bases, and the junction held 9 bases outside the gene matches. Here the CDR3 reads CATSRDFNAGGTYEQYF. CDR3 DNA: TGTGCCACCAGCAGAGATTTTAATGCGGGAGGAACCTACGAGCAGTACTTC.

This clone was observed a few times. V usage is TRBV29-1 and J usage is TRBJ2-1, with 8 bases identical to TRBD1. V gave up 8 bases and J gave up 7 bases; unmatched junction bases: 13. The CDR3 has 14 amino acids. CDR1 is SQVTM, CDR2 ANQGSEA, per germline. The CDR3 nucleotides read TGCAGCCCTCGGGCAAGGACAGGGCATAATGAGCAGTTCTTC. It encodes CSPRARTGHNEQFF.

The chain joins TRBV6-5 to TRBJ2-4; 9 bases agree with TRBD1. Germline lookup yields CDR1 MNHEY and CDR2 SVGAGI. This CDR3 is built from 14 residues. J gave up 7 bases and V 5 bases, and 6 bases lay outside the gene matches. CDR3 sequence: CASSVPGQGNIQYF. The CDR3, as DNA: TGTGCCAGCAGTGTTCCGGGACAGGGTAACATTCAGTACTTC.

The J gene is TRBJ2-1, the V gene TRBV5-6; TRBD1 aligns across 9 bases. V lost 3 bases and J lost 5; bases outside the gene matches: 6. Looked up from germline, CDR1 is SGHDT and CDR2 is YYEEEE. CDR3 length: 15 amino acids. The CDR3 nucleotides are TGTGCCAGCAGCTCCTTGGGACAGGGAAACAATGAGCAGTTCTTC. Its protein is CASSSLGQGNNEQFF.

This clone has only a few counts. The chain carries TRBV28 and TRBJ2-7, with D perhaps matching TRBD2 (5 bases). The germline CDR1 and CDR2 sequences are MDHEN and SYDVKM. The CDR3 has 12 residues. V was trimmed by 5 bases and J by 0 bases, leaving 5 bases between them. In nucleotides, the CDR3 is TGTGCCAGCAGTAGCGGCTCCTACGAGCAGTACTTC. Translated: CASSSGSYEQYF. The variable domain in full, completed from reference TRBV28 and TRBJ2-7, reads DVKVTQSSRYLVKRTGEKVFLECVQDMDHENMFWYRQDPGLGLRLIYFSYDVKMKEKGDIPEGYSVSREKKERFSLILESASTNQTSMYLCASSSGSYEQYFGPGTRLTVT.

This sequence joins TRBV18 and TRBJ2-1; 8 bases map to TRBD2. Germline V gives CDR1 KGHSH, CDR2 LQKENI. J was trimmed by 5 bases and V by 5 bases; bases with no gene match: 2. The CDR3 sequence is 13 residues long. CDR3 amino acids: CASSSGLDNEQFF. CDR3 nucleotides: TGTGCCAGCTCATCGGGACTAGACAATGAGCAGTTCTTC.

V gene TRBV9 combines with J gene TRBJ2-1; D is unclear. The CDR3 has 16 residues. Germline V gives CDR1 SGDLS, CDR2 YYNGEE. V was pared by 4 bases and J by 4 bases, with 18 bases between. The CDR3 nucleotides read TGTGCCAGCAGCTCCCTCGACTTCTACCCTTACAATGAGCAGTTCTTC. This encodes CASSSLDFYPYNEQFF.

In this sample, this clone turned up a few times. V usage is TRBV30 and J usage is TRBJ1-1; D gene uncertain. V was shortened by 2 bases and J by 4 bases, with 8 bases between the two germline ends. This CDR3 region has 12 residues. CDR1 and CDR2 from the germline V gene are GTSNPN and SVGIG (reference sequence). CDR3: CAWSRRGTEAFF. As DNA, the CDR3 is TGTGCCTGGAGTCGACGGGGCACTGAAGCTTTCTTT.

This clone has more than one count but fewer than ten. Distinct nucleotide sequences in the sample also encode this CDR3. The gene calls are TRBV6-5 and TRBJ2-7; no definite D call. Germline values: CDR1 MNHEY, CDR2 SVGAGI. Trimming took 6 bases from V and 3 from J, leaving 6 bases between them. This CDR3 contains 11 residues. CDR3 nucleotide sequence: TGTGCCAGCAGGGCGGACTACGAGCAGTACTTC. This codes for CASRADYEQYF.

V is TRBV7-3 and J is TRBJ2-2, with 8 bases aligning to TRBD2. V shed 6 bases, J shed 7 bases, and the junction held 7 bases outside the gene matches. Germline V gene lookup returns CDR1 SGHTA and CDR2 FQGTGA. The CDR3 is 14 amino acids. The CDR3 nucleotides read TGTGCCAGCAGGAGAGCGGGAGTTGTCGGGGAGCTGTTTTTT. Translating gives CASRRAGVVGELFF.

The chain links TRBV21-1 to TRBJ2-1; TRBD2, as called in the table, went unchecked against the DNA. TRBV21-1 is given as a pseudogene. The CDR3 loop spans 16 amino acids. The CDR3: CASSKVGPSGSDEQFF. CDR3 nucleotides: TGTGCCAGCAGCAAGGTGGGGCCTAGCGGGAGTGATGAGCAGTTCTTC.

This clone was observed a single time. This chain connects TRBV18 to TRBJ1-1; the D gene is possibly TRBD1 (5 bases). The CDR3 consists of 15 residues. Between the trimmed V and J ends, which lost 2 bases and 1 base, there was a span of 11 bases. CDR1 KGHSH and CDR2 LQKENI come from the germline V gene. For the CDR3, the DNA is TGTGCCAGCTCACCAACGGAGCAGGGGAACACTGAAGCTTTCTTT. It codes for CASSPTEQGNTEAFF.

The rearrangement links TRBV4-1 to TRBJ2-1, with 12 bases aligning to TRBD2. The germline gives CDR1 MGHRA, CDR2 YSYEKL. Trimming cost V 0 bases and J 6 bases; bases outside gene matches: 3. CDR3 length: 16 amino acids. The CDR3 region has the DNA TGCGCCAGCAGCCAAGAAAGGACTAGCGGGATCAATGAGCAGTTCTTC. Translating gives CASSQERTSGINEQFF.

The V gene is TRBV5-6, the J gene TRBJ2-7, with D possibly matching TRBD1 (6 bases). Germline V gene lookup returns CDR1 SGHDT and CDR2 YYEEEE. The V end lost 4 bases, the J end lost 4 bases, and 9 bases lay between the germline ends. The CDR3 spans 12 residues. The DNA of the CDR3 is TGTGCCAGCAGCAACGGACAGTACGAGCAGTACTTC. Residues: CASSNGQYEQYF.

This chain connects TRBV28 to TRBJ2-5, with TRBD1 matching 10 bases. Germline V gives CDR1 MDHEN, CDR2 SYDVKM. The CDR3 consists of 14 residues. With V trimmed by 5 bases and J by 7 bases, 7 bases remained unmatched. Here the CDR3 DNA reads TGTGCCAGCAGTCCCGGGACAGGGGTGGGGACCCAGTACTTC. Amino acid sequence: CASSPGTGVGTQYF.

The chain couples TRBV7-2 to TRBJ2-5; the D is unclear. V gave up 1 base and J gave up 2 bases, with 8 bases separating them. The CDR3 spans 14 residues. CDR1 is SGHTA, CDR2 FQGNSA, per germline. The CDR3 loop reads CASSLEVLQETQYF. The CDR3, as DNA: TGTGCCAGCAGCTTAGAAGTGCTACAAGAGACCCAGTACTTC.

The rearrangement links TRBV19 to TRBJ2-3; D might be TRBD2 (5 bases). V lost 8 bases, J lost 2 bases, and 11 bases lay in between. The CDR3 totals 13 residues. Looked up from germline, CDR1 is LNHDA and CDR2 is SQIVND (reference sequence). The CDR3 DNA reads as TGTGCCAGTTCCGGGGATTCCACAGATACGCAGTATTTT. Amino acid sequence: CASSGDSTDTQYF. Full variable domain (remainder filled in from reference TRBV19 and TRBJ2-3): DGGITQSPKYLFRKEGQNVTLSCEQNLNHDAMYWYRQDPGQGLRLIYYSQIVNDFQKGDIAEGYSVSREKKESFPLTVTSAQKNPTAFYLCASSGDSTDTQYFGPGTRLTVL.

This clone was seen once. Different DNA sequences within this sample yield the same CDR3. The J gene is TRBJ2-3, the V gene TRBV9, with D unresolved. V was shortened by 0 bases and J by 3 bases, with 2 bases between the two germline ends. This CDR3 is built from 12 residues. Germline CDR1 SGDLS, CDR2 YYNGEE. The CDR3 here is CASSVATDTQYF. The DNA of the CDR3 is TGTGCCAGCAGCGTAGCAACAGATACGCAGTATTTT.

This chain links TRBV6-5 with TRBJ2-1; D unresolved. Germline CDR1 reads MNHEY; CDR2 reads SVGAGI. The length of the CDR3 is 15 residues. Trimming took off 0 bases at V and 6 bases at J, with 12 bases between the two ends. The CDR3 region has the DNA TGTGCCAGCAGTTACTCTGGCGGTATAGGCAATGAGCAGTTCTTC. It encodes CASSYSGGIGNEQFF.